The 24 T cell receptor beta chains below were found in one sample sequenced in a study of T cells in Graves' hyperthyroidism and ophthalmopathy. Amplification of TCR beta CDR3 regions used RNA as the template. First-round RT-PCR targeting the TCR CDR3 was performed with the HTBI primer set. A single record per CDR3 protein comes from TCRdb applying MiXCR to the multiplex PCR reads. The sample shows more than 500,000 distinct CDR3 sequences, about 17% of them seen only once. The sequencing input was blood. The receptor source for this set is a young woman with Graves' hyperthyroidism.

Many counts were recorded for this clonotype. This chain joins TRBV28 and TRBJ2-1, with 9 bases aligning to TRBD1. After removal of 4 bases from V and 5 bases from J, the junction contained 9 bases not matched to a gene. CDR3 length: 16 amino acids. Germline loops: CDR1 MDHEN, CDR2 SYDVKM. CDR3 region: CASSSIAGQGNNEQFF. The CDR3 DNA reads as TGTGCCAGCAGTTCCATCGCGGGACAGGGTAACAATGAGCAGTTCTTC.

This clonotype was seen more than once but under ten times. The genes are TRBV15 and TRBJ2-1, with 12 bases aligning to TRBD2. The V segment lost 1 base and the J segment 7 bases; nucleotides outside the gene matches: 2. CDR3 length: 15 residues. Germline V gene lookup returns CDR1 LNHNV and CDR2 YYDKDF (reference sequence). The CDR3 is CATSRALAGGNEQFF. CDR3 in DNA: TGTGCCACCAGCAGAGCCCTAGCGGGAGGGAATGAGCAGTTCTTC.

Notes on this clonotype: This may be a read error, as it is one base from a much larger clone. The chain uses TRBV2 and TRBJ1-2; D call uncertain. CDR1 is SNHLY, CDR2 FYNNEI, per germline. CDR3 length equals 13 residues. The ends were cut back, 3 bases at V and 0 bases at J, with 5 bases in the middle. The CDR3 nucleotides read TGTGCCAGCAGTGATGAGGCTAACTATGGCTACACCTTC. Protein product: CASSDEANYGYTF. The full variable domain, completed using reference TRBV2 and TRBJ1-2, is EPEVTQTPSHQVTQMGQEVILRCVPISNHLYFYWYRQILGQKVEFLVSFYNNEISEKSEIFDDQFSVERPDGSNFTLKIRSTKLEDSAMYFCASSDEANYGYTFGSGTRLTVV.

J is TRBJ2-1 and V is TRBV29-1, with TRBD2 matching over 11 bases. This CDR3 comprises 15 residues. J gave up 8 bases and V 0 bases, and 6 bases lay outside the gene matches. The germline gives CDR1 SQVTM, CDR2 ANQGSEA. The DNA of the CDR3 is TGCAGCGTTGAAGATAGCGGGAGGGCCGACTATGAGCAGTTCTTC. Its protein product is CSVEDSGRADYEQFF.

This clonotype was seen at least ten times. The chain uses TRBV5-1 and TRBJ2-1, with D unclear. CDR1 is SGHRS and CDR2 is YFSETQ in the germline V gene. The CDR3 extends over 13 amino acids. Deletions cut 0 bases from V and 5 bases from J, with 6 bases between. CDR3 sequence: CASSLEGHNEQFF. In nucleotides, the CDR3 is TGCGCCAGCAGCTTGGAAGGGCACAATGAGCAGTTCTTC. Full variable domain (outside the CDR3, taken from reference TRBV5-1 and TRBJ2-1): KAGVTQTPRYLIKTRGQQVTLSCSPISGHRSVSWYQQTPGQGLQFLFEYFSETQRNKGNFPGRFSGRQFSNSRSEMNVSTLELGDSALYLCASSLEGHNEQFFGPGTRLTVL.

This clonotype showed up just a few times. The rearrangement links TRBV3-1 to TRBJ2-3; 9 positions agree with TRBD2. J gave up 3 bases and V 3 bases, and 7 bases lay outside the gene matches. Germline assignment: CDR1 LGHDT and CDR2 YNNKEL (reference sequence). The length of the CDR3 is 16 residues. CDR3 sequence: CASSQSSSGITDTQYF. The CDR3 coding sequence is TGTGCCAGCAGCCAGTCTTCTAGCGGGATAACAGATACGCAGTATTTT.

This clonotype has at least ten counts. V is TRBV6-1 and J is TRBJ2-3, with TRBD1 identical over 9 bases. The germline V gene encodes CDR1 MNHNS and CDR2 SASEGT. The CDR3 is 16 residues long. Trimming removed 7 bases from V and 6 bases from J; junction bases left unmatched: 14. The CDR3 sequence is CASTNTGTGNRDTQYF. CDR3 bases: TGTGCCAGCACGAATACCGGGACAGGGAACCGCGATACGCAGTATTTT.

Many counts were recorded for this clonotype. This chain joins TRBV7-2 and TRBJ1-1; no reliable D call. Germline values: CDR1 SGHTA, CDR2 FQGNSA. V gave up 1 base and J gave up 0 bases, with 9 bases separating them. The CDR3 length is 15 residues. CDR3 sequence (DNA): TGTGCCAGCAGCTTAGTTCCAGCGATGAACACTGAAGCTTTCTTT. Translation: CASSLVPAMNTEAFF.

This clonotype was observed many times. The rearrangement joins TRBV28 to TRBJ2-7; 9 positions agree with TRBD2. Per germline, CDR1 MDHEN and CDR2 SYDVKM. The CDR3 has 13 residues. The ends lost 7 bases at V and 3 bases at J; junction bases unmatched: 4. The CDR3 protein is CASTDSGSYEQYF. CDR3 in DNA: TGTGCCAGCACCGATAGCGGGAGCTACGAGCAGTACTTC.

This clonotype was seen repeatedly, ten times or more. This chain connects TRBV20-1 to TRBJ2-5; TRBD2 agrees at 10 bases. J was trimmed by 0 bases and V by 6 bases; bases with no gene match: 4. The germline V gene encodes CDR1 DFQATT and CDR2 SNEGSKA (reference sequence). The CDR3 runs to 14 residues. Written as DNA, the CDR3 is TGCAGTGCCGTTACTAGCGGGAACCAAGAGACCCAGTACTTC. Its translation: CSAVTSGNQETQYF.

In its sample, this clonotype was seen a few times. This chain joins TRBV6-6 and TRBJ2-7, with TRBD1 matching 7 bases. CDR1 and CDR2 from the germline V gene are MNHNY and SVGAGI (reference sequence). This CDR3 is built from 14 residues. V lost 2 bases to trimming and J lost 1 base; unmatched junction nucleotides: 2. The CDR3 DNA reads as TGTGCCAGCAGTTACGTGGGACAGTCCTACGAGCAGTACTTC. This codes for CASSYVGQSYEQYF.

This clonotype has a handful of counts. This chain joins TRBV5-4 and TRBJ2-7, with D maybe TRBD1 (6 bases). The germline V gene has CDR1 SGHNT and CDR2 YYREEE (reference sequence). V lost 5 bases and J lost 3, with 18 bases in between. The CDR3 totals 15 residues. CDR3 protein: CASRPDTGTFYEQYF. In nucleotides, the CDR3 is TGTGCCAGCAGACCCGATACAGGGACCTTCTACGAGCAGTACTTC.

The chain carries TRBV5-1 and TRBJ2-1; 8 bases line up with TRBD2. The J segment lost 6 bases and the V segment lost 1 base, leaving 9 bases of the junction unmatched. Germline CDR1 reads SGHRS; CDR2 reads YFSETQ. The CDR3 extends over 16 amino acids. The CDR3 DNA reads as TGCGCCAGCAGCTTGAACCCGGGAGGGCCTATCAATGAGCAGTTCTTC. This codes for CASSLNPGGPINEQFF.

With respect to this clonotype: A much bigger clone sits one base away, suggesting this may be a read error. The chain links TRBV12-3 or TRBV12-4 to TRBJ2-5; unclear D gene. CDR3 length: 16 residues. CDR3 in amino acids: CARSFKVGVSQETQYF. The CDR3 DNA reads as TGTGCCCGCAGTTTCAAAGTTGGGGTGTCCCAAGAGACCCAGTACTTC.

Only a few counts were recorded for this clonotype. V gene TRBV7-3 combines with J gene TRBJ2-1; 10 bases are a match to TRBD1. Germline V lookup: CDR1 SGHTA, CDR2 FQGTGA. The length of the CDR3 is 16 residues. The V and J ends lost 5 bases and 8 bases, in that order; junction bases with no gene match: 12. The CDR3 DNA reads TGTGCCAGCAGCCCGGAGGGACAGGGGCGTATCGATGAGCAGTTCTTC. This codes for CASSPEGQGRIDEQFF.

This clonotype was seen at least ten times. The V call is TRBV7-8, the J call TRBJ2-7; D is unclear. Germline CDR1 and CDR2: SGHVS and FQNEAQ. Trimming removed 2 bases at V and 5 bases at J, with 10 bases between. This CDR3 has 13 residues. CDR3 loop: CASSLLRSHEQYF. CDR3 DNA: TGTGCCAGCAGCTTACTACGGAGCCACGAGCAGTACTTC.

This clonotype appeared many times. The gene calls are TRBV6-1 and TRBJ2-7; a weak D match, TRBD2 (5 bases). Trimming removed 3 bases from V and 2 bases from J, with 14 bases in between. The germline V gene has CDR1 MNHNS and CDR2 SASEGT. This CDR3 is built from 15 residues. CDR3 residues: CASSDRGFGAYEQYF. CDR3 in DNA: TGTGCCAGCAGTGATCGGGGATTCGGGGCCTACGAGCAGTACTTC.

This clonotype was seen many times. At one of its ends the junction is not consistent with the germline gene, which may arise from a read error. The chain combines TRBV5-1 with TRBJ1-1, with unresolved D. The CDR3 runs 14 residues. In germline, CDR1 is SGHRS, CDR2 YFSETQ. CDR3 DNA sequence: TGTGCCAGCAGTTTAGAACCGTTGAACACTGAAGCTTTCTTT. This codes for CASSLEPLNTEAFF. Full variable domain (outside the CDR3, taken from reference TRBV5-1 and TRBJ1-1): KAGVTQTPRYLIKTRGQQVTLSCSPISGHRSVSWYQQTPGQGLQFLFEYFSETQRNKGNFPGRFSGRQFSNSRSEMNVSTLELGDSALYLCASSLEPLNTEAFFGQGTRLTVV.

CDR3 protein: CASSPSRDRGTEAFF. The DNA of the CDR3 is TGTGCCAGCTCACCAAGCAGAGACAGGGGTACTGAAGCTTTCTTT. The J gene is TRBJ1-1, the V gene TRBV18, with 8 nucleotides matching TRBD1. The germline V gene has CDR1 KGHSH and CDR2 LQKENI. CDR3 length: 15 amino acids. V shed 2 bases, J shed 5 bases, and the junction held 7 bases outside the gene matches.

DNA of the CDR3: TGTGCCAGCTCACCACCGGAACGGCCCACAGATACGCAGTATTTT. Translating it yields CASSPPERPTDTQYF. J is TRBJ2-3 and V is TRBV18; no reliable D call. The CDR3 length is 15 residues. The germline V gene has CDR1 KGHSH and CDR2 LQKENI. The V and J ends lost 0 bases and 2 bases respectively, with 9 bases between them.

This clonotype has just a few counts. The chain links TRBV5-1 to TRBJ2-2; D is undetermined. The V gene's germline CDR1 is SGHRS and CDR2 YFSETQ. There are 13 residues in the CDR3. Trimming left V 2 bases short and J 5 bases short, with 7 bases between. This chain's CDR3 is CASSFDATGELFF. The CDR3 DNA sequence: TGCGCCAGCAGCTTTGACGCTACCGGGGAGCTGTTTTTT.

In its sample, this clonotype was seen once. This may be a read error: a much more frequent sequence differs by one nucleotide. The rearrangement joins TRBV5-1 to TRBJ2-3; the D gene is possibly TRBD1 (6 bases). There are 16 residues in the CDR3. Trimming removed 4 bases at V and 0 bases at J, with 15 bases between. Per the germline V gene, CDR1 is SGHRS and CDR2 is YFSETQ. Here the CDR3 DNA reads TGCGCCAGCAGCCCGATTTCGGGACAAAGCACAGATACGCAGTATTTT. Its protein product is CASSPISGQSTDTQYF.

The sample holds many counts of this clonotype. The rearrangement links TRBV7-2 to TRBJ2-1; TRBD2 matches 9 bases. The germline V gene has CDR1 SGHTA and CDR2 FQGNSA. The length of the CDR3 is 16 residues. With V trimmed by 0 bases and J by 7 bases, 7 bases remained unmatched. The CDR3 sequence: CASSLAGAGGPNEQFF. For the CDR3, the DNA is TGTGCCAGCAGCTTAGCGGGCGCGGGAGGGCCGAATGAGCAGTTCTTC.

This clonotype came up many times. CDR3 amino acids: CASSSRGGRNTEAFF. The CDR3 nucleotides are TGTGCCAGCAGCTCCCGGGGGGGGCGGAACACTGAAGCTTTCTTT. The V and J genes are TRBV7-9 and TRBJ1-1; the D gene is possibly TRBD1 (6 bases). V was pared by 4 bases and J by 1 base, with 13 bases between. Germline V gene sequence: CDR1 SEHNR, CDR2 FQNEAQ (reference sequence). The CDR3 has 15 amino acids.